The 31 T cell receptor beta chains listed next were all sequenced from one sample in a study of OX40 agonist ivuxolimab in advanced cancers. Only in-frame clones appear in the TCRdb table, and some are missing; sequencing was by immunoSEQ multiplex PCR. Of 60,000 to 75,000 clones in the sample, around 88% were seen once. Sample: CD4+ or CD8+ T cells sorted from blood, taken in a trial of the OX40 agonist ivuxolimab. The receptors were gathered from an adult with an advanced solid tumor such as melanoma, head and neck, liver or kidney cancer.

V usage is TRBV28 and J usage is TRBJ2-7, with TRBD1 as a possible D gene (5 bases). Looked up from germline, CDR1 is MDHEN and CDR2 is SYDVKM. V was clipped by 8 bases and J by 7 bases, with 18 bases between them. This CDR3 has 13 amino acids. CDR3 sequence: CASGSQGLGEQYF. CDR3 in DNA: TGTGCCAGCGGTTCCCAGGGATTGGGTGAGCAGTACTTC.

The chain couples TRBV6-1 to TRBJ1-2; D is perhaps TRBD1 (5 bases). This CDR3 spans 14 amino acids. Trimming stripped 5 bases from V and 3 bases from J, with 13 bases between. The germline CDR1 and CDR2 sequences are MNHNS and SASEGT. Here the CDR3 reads CASSRGGSDYGYTF. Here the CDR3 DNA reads TGTGCCAGCAGTCGCGGGGGGTCTGACTATGGCTACACCTTC.

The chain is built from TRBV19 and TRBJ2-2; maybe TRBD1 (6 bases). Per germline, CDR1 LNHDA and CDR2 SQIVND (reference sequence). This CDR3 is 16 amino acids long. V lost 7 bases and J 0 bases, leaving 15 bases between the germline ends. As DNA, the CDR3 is TGTGCCAGTACCAACAGGGTTCTCGCGAACACCGGGGAGCTGTTTTTT. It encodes CASTNRVLANTGELFF.

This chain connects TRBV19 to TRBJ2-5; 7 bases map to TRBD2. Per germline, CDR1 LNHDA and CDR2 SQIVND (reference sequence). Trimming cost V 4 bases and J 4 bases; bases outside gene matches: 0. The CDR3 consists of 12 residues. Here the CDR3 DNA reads TGTGCCAGTAGTAGCGGGAGAGAGACCCAGTACTTC. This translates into CASSSGRETQYF.

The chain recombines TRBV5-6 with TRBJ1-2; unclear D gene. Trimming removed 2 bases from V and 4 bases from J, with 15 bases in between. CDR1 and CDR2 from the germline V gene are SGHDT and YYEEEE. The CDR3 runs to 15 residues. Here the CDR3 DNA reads TGTGCCAGCAGCTTAGATCGGGGAGTTGGCTATGGCTACACCTTC. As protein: CASSLDRGVGYGYTF.

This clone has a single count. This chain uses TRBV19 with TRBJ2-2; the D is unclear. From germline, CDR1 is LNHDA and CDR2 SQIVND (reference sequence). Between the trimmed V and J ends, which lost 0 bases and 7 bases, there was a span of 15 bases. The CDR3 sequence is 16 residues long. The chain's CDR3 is CASSIDLGSGSGELFF. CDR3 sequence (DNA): TGTGCCAGTAGTATAGATCTAGGCTCGGGCAGCGGGGAGCTGTTTTTT.

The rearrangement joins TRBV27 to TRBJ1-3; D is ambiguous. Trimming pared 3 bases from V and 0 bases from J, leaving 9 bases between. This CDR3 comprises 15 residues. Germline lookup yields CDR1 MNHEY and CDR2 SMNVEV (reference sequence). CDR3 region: CASSLSRASGNTIYF. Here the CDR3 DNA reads TGTGCCAGCAGTTTGAGCCGGGCCTCTGGAAACACCATATATTTT.

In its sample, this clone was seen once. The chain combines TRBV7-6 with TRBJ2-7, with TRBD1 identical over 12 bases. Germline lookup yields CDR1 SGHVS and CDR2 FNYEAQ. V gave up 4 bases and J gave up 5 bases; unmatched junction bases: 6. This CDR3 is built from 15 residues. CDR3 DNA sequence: TGTGCCAGCAGCTCCCGGGACAGGGGGCAGGACGAGCAGTACTTC. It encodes CASSSRDRGQDEQYF.

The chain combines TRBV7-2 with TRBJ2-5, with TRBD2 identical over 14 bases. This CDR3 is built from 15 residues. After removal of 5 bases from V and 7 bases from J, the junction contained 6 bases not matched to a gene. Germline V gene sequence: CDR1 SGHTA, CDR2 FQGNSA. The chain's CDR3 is CASSQGLAGVLTQYF. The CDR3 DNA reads TGTGCCAGCAGCCAGGGACTAGCGGGGGTCCTGACCCAGTACTTC.

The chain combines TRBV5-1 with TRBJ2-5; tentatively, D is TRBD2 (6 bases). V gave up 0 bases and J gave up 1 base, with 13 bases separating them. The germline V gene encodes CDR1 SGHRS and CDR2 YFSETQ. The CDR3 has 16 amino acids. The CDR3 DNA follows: TGCGCCAGCAGCTTGGCCCTAGCGCCCGGCCAAGAGACCCAGTACTTC. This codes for CASSLALAPGQETQYF.

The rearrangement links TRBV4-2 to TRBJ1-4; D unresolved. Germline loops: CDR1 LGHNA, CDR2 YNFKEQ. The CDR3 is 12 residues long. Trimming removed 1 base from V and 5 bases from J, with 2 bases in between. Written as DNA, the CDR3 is TGTGCCAGCAGCCAAGGAAATGAAAAACTGTTTTTT. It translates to CASSQGNEKLFF.

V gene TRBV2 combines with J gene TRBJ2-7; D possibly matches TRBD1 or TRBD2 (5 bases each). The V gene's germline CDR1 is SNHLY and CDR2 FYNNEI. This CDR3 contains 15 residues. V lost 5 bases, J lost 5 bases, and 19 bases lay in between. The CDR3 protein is CASSSGTSSFNEQYF. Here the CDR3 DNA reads TGTGCCAGCAGTTCCGGGACCTCGAGCTTCAACGAGCAGTACTTC.

The CDR3 spells CATSPGTGYDDQHF. The CDR3 bases are TGTGCCACTTCTCCCGGGACAGGGTATGATGACCAGCATTTT. The gene calls are TRBV27 and TRBJ1-5, with 9 bases that match TRBD1. The CDR3 spans 14 residues. V lost 10 bases, J lost 12 bases, and 16 bases stayed unmatched. Germline V lookup: CDR1 MNHEY, CDR2 SMNVEV (reference sequence).

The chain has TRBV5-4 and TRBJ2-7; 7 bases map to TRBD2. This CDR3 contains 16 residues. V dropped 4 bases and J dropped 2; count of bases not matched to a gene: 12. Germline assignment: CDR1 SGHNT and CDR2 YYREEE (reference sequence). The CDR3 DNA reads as TGTGCCAGCAGCAACTACCTAGCGGCTGGACCCTACGAGCAGTACTTC. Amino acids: CASSNYLAAGPYEQYF. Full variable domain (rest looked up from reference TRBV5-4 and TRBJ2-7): ETGVTQSPTHLIKTRGQQVTLRCSSQSGHNTVSWYQQALGQGPQFIFQYYREEENGRGNFPPRFSGLQFPNYSSELNVNALELDDSALYLCASSNYLAAGPYEQYFGPGTRLTVT.

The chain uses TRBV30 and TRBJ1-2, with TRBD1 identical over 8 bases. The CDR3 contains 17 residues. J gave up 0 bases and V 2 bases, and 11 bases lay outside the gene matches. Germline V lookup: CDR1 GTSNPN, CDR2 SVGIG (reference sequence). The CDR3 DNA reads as TGTGCCTGGAGTAGGAGGACAGGGTCCCAAACTAACTATGGCTACACCTTC. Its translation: CAWSRRTGSQTNYGYTF.

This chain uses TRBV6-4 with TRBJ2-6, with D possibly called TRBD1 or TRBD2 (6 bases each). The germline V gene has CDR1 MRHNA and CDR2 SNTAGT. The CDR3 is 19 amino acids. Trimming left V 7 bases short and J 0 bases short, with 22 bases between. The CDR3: CASIFPPGAFSSGANVLTF. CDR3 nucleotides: TGTGCCAGCATCTTCCCCCCGGGGGCCTTTAGCTCTGGGGCCAACGTCCTGACTTTC.

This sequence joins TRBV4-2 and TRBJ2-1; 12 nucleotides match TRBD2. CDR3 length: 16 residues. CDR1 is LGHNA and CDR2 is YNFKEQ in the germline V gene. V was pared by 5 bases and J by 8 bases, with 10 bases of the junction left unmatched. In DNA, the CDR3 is TGTGCCAGCAGCTCCCCCCTAGCGGGGGGGCTGTATGAGCAGTTCTTC. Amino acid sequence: CASSSPLAGGLYEQFF.

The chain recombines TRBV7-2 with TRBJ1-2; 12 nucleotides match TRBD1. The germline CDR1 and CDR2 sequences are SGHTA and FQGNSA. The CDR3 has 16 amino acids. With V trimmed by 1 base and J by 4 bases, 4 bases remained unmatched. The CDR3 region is CASSLVGTGGGYGYTF. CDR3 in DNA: TGTGCCAGCAGCTTAGTAGGGACAGGGGGCGGCTATGGCTACACCTTC.

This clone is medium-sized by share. The CDR3 loop reads CASSFGIGINYGYTF. Written as DNA, the CDR3 is TGTGCCAGCAGCTTCGGGATAGGGATCAACTATGGCTACACCTTC. The chain is built from TRBV5-4 and TRBJ1-2; D remains ambiguous. This CDR3 has 15 residues. Germline assignment: CDR1 SGHNT and CDR2 YYREEE (reference sequence). Trimming took 2 bases from V and 2 from J, leaving 13 bases between them. Complete variable domain (other parts from reference TRBV5-4 and TRBJ1-2): ETGVTQSPTHLIKTRGQQVTLRCSSQSGHNTVSWYQQALGQGPQFIFQYYREEENGRGNFPPRFSGLQFPNYSSELNVNALELDDSALYLCASSFGIGINYGYTFGSGTRLTVV.

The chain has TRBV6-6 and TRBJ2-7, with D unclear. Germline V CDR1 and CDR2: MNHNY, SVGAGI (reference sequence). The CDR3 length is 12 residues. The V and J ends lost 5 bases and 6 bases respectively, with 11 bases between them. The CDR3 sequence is CASSQGGPEQYF. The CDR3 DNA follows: TGTGCCAGCAGTCAAGGTGGCCCCGAGCAGTACTTC.

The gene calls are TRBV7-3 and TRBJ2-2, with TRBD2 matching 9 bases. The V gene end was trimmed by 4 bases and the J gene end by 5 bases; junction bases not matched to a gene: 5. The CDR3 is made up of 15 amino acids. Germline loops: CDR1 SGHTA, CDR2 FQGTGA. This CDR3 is CASSWSGGPTGELFF. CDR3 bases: TGTGCCAGCAGCTGGAGCGGGGGGCCGACCGGGGAGCTGTTTTTT.

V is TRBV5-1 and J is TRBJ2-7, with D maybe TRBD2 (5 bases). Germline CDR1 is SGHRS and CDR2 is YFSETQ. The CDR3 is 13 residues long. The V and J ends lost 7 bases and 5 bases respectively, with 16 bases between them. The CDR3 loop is CASGLGSRDEQYF. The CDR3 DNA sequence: TGCGCCAGCGGCCTGGGGAGTCGTGACGAGCAGTACTTC.

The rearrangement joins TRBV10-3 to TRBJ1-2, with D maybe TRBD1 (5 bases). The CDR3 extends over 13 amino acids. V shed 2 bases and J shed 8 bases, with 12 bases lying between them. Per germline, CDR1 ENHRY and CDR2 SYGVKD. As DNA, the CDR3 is TGTGCCATCAGTGAGGGAGGGGACGAGGGCTACACCTTC. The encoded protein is CAISEGGDEGYTF.

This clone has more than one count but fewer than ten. CDR3 sequence reads: CASSQAVPRRGTQYF. The CDR3 nucleotides are TGTGCCAGCAGCCAAGCGGTTCCAAGGAGGGGTACGCAGTATTTT. The J gene is TRBJ2-3, the V gene TRBV4-2; possibly TRBD2 for D (6 bases). CDR1 is LGHNA and CDR2 is YNFKEQ in the germline V gene. Trimming cost V 1 base and J 8 bases, with 16 bases left between them. This CDR3 has 15 amino acids.

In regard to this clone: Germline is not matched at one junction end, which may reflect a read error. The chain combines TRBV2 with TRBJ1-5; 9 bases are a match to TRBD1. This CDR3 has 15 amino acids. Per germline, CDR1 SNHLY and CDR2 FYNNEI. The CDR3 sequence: CASSGGGGRDRAPAF. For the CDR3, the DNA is TGTGCCAGCAGTGGGGGCGGGGGAAGGGACAGGGCCCCAGCATTT.

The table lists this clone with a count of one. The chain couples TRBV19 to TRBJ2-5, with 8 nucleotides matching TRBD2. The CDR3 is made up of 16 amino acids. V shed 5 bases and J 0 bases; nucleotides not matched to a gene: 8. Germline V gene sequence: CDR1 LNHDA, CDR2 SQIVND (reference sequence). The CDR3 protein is CASSGTASGYQETQYF. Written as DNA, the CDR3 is TGTGCCAGTAGTGGAACGGCTAGCGGGTACCAAGAGACCCAGTACTTC.

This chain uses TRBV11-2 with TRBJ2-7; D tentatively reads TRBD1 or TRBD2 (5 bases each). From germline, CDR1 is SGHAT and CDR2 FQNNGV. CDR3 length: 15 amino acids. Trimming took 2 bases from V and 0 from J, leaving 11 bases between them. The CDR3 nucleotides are TGTGCCAGCAGCTTAACAATGGGGACCTCCTACGAGCAGTACTTC. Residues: CASSLTMGTSYEQYF.

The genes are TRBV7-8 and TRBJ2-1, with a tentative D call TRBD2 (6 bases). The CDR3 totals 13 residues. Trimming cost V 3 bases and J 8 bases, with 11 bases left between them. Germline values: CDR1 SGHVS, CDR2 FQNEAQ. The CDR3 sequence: CASSLEGLDEQFF. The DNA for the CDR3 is TGTGCCAGCAGCTTGGAGGGCCTAGATGAGCAGTTCTTC.

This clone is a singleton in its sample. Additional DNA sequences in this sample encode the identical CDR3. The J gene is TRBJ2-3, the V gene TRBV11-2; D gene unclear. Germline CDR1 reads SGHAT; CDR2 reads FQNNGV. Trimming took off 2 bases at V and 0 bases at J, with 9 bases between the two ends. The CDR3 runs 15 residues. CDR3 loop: CASSLSGTSTDTQYF. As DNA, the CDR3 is TGTGCCAGCAGCTTATCGGGTACTAGCACAGATACGCAGTATTTT.

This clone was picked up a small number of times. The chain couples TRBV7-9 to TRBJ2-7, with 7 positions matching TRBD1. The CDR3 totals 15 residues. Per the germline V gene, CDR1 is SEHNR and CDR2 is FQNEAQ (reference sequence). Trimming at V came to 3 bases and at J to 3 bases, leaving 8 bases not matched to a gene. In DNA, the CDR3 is TGTGCCAGCAGCTTGACAGGGATAGCTAACTACGAGCAGTACTTC. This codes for CASSLTGIANYEQYF.

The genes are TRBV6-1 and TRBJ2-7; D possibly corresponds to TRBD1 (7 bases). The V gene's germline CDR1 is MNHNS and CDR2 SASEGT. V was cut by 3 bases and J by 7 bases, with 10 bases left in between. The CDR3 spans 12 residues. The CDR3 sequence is CASSDAGGEQYF. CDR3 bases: TGTGCCAGCAGTGATGCAGGGGGGGAGCAGTACTTC.